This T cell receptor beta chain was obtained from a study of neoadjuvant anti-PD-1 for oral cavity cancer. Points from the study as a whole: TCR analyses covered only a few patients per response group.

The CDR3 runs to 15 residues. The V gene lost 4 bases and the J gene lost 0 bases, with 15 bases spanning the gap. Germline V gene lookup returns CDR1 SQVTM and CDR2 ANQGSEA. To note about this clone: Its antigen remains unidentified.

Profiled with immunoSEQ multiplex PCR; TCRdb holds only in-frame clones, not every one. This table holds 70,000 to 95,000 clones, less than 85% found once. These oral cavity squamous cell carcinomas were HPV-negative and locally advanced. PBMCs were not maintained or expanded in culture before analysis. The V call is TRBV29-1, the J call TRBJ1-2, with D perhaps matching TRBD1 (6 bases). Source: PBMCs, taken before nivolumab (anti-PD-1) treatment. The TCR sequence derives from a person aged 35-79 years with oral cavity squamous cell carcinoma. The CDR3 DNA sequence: TGCAGCGTTGCCGGAATAGGGGGGTCTAACTATGGCTACACCTTC. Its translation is CSVAGIGGSNYGYTF.